This TCR beta chain derives from a study of shared clonotypes between healthy human individuals. Genomic DNA of each subset was evenly split across several immunoSEQ plates. In the authors' methods: Sequence data from immunoSEQ were junction-only and lacked quality scores; consequently, filtering differed. Clones were sequenced by immunoSEQ multiplex PCR, and TCRdb holds only the in-frame ones, with some missing. The V and J calls and the clone size are those of that table, but D and trimming were determined from the DNA. The repertoire holds about 1,900,000 clones, about 95% seen once, with 1% to 1.5% in the top ten. Naive CD8 cells lacked CD45RO, underwent positive selection for CCR7 and left out terminally differentiated effector memory CD45RA+ cells. The CDR3 is made up of 14 amino acids. Germline CDR1 and CDR2: MNHEY and SMNVEV (reference sequence). The ends were cut back, 6 bases at V and 2 bases at J, with 8 bases in the middle.

The specimen sequenced was naive CD8+ T cells sorted from blood. This sequence joins TRBV27 and TRBJ2-6; D call uncertain. This TCR came from a young man in good health. The CDR3: CASSDGTGANVLTF. The CDR3 bases are TGTGCCAGCAGCGACGGCACTGGGGCCAACGTCCTGACTTTC.